This T cell receptor (beta chain) came from a study of T cell responses to AZD1222 COVID-19 vaccine. This clone was recorded only once. Per germline, CDR1 SGHTA and CDR2 FQGTGA. This CDR3 region has 14 residues. Trimming cost V 5 bases and J 4 bases, with 14 bases left between them. Some clones are missing from TCRdb's copy, which holds only in-frame ones; the method was immunoSEQ multiplex PCR. The sample lists about 92,000 clones, 80% to 90% occurring once. Source: peripheral blood, taken on day 0 of AZD1222 vaccination. This rearrangement joins TRBV7-3 to TRBJ1-1; a possible D gene is TRBD1 (5 bases). The TCR originated in an adult in good health. For the CDR3, the DNA is TGTGCCAGCAGCGTCCTACATAGGGGCACTGAAGCTTTCTTT. Protein product: CASSVLHRGTEAFF.